Listed here are 8 T cell receptor beta chains from one sample, sequenced in a study of blood T cells in healthy people across ages. Primed by a sample-barcoded 5' primer and a J-beta primer mix, a second PCR proceeded for roughly 7 to 11 cycles. TCRdb recomputed calls from the 5' RACE reads with MiXCR, one row per CDR3 protein. The repertoire holds approximately 760,000 distinct CDR3 sequences, with approximately 25% as singletons. These data were also filed under a second study, of T cells of mothers and their children.

What was sequenced was blood. These receptors originate from a boy aged 10-17 years in good health.

The chain links TRBV5-6 to TRBJ2-1; D may be TRBD2 (5 bases). V lost 2 bases and J lost 3, with 15 bases in between. This CDR3 has 16 residues. Germline V gene sequence: CDR1 SGHDT, CDR2 YYEEEE. DNA for the CDR3: TGTGCCAGCAGCTTCCAGAGGGTAGCAGACTACAATGAGCAGTTCTTC. Its protein is CASSFQRVADYNEQFF.

The V and J genes are TRBV2 and TRBJ2-1; D is undetermined. Germline loops: CDR1 SNHLY, CDR2 FYNNEI. The CDR3 is 11 amino acids. V was pared by 6 bases and J by 5 bases, with 5 bases between. This CDR3 is CASRDDNEQFF. For the CDR3, the DNA is TGTGCCAGCAGGGATGACAATGAGCAGTTCTTC.

The V and J genes are TRBV5-1 and TRBJ1-5; D uncertain. Trimming stripped 1 base from V and 1 base from J, with 9 bases between. Germline lookup yields CDR1 SGHRS and CDR2 YFSETQ. The CDR3 length is 15 residues. The CDR3 bases are TGCGCCAGCAGCTTGTCCCCCTACAGCAATCAGCCCCAGCATTTT. Its protein is CASSLSPYSNQPQHF.

In its sample, this clonotype was seen a few times. The V call is TRBV12-3 or TRBV12-4, the J call TRBJ2-2, with 9 nucleotides matching TRBD1. With V trimmed by 7 bases and J by 4 bases, 7 bases remained unmatched. The CDR3 has 15 residues. CDR3: CASIATGGSTGELFF. The DNA of the CDR3 is TGTGCCAGCATCGCGACAGGGGGGAGCACCGGGGAGCTGTTTTTT.

In the case of this clonotype: The germline gene is not matched at one end of the junction; a read error may be the cause. The chain combines TRBV7-7 with TRBJ2-1; a possible D gene is TRBD2 (7 bases). Per the germline V gene, CDR1 is SSHAT and CDR2 is FNYEAQ (reference sequence). This CDR3 comprises 15 residues. In DNA, the CDR3 is TGTGCTAGCAGCTTATCAGAGGGGGGGGTGAATGAGCAGTTCTTC. Translation gives CASSLSEGGVNEQFF. Full variable domain (remainder filled in from reference TRBV7-7 and TRBJ2-1): GAGVSQSPRYKVTKRGQDVTLRCDPISSHATLYWYQQALGQGPEFLTYFNYEAQPDKSGLPSDRFSAERPEGSISTLTIQRTEQRDSAMYRCASSLSEGGVNEQFFGPGTRLTVL.

This chain links TRBV29-1 with TRBJ1-1; maybe TRBD1 (6 bases). Between the trimmed V and J ends, which lost 0 bases and 1 base, there was a span of 6 bases. The germline V gene encodes CDR1 SQVTM and CDR2 ANQGSEA. CDR3 size: 13 residues. This CDR3 is CSVEEDRNTEAFF. CDR3 sequence (DNA): TGCAGCGTTGAAGAGGACAGGAACACTGAAGCTTTCTTT.

The chain joins TRBV14 to TRBJ1-6; D is unresolved. This CDR3 has 14 residues. Germline V lookup: CDR1 SGHDN, CDR2 FVKESK. Trimming pared 3 bases from V and 8 bases from J, leaving 11 bases between. CDR3: CASSQISTDSPLHF. In DNA, the CDR3 is TGTGCCAGCAGCCAGATCAGTACAGATTCACCCCTCCACTTT.

This clonotype has more than one count but fewer than ten. The chain uses TRBV7-3 and TRBJ1-4; 9 bases agree with TRBD1. CDR1 SGHTA and CDR2 FQGTGA come from the germline V gene. The CDR3 is 18 residues long. The V and J ends lost 0 bases and 7 bases, in that order; junction bases with no gene match: 12. In DNA, the CDR3 is TGTGCCAGCAGCTTAACTAGCGTTGATGGGACAGGGCCTGAAAAACTGTTTTTT. Protein product: CASSLTSVDGTGPEKLFF.